What follows are 19 T cell receptor beta chains derived from one specimen sequenced in a study of T cell responses to AZD1222 COVID-19 vaccine. The data were produced by immunoSEQ multiplex PCR, yet TCRdb's version contains in-frame clones alone and is incomplete. Of over 85,000 clones listed, roughly 92% are singletons. The sequencing here drew on peripheral blood, taken 28 days after the second AZD1222 dose. These receptors were obtained from an adult who received the AZD1222 COVID-19 vaccine.

The rearrangement joins TRBV7-2 to TRBJ1-2; weak D call: TRBD1 (5 bases). Per the germline V gene, CDR1 is SGHTA and CDR2 is FQGNSA. CDR3 length: 14 amino acids. Trimming cost V 0 bases and J 4 bases, with 9 bases left between them. DNA for the CDR3: TGTGCCAGCAGCTTAGCCGGGGCAGCCTATGGCTACACCTTC. Translating it yields CASSLAGAAYGYTF.

J is TRBJ1-5 and V is TRBV2; 8 bases align to TRBD1. The J segment lost 7 bases and the V segment lost 5 bases, leaving 7 bases of the junction unmatched. There are 14 residues in the CDR3. CDR1 SNHLY and CDR2 FYNNEI come from the germline V gene. CDR3 nucleotide sequence: TGTGCCAGCAGTACTCAGGGGGCAGGACAGCCCCAGCATTTT. Translating gives CASSTQGAGQPQHF.

V usage is TRBV5-4 and J usage is TRBJ1-1; 8 bases agree with TRBD1. Trimming removed 3 bases from V and 4 bases from J; junction bases left unmatched: 2. This CDR3 comprises 13 residues. Germline V CDR1 and CDR2: SGHNT, YYREEE (reference sequence). CDR3 bases: TGTGCCAGCAGCTACACAGGGGGCACTGAAGCTTTCTTT. Protein product: CASSYTGGTEAFF.

The chain carries TRBV6-4 and TRBJ2-3; D is uncertain. The V gene's germline CDR1 is MRHNA and CDR2 SNTAGT. This CDR3 is built from 14 residues. V was pared by 7 bases and J by 0 bases, with 11 bases between. The CDR3 region has the DNA TGTGCCAGCAAGCGATCTACTAGCACAGATACGCAGTATTTT. Translation gives CASKRSTSTDTQYF.

The chain couples TRBV21-1 to TRBJ2-1; the table's D call of TRBD2 was not tested on the DNA. TRBV21-1 is a known pseudogene. This CDR3 is built from 20 residues. In DNA, the CDR3 is TGTGCCAGCAGCAAAGCCGGACTAGCGGTCTCATTCGGCTCGTACAATGAGCAGTTCTTC. This sequence encodes CASSKAGLAVSFGSYNEQFF.

The J gene is TRBJ1-6, the V gene TRBV5-1, with D possibly being TRBD1 (5 bases). The CDR3 extends over 16 amino acids. The V end lost 0 bases, the J end lost 6 bases, and 13 bases lay between the germline ends. The V gene's germline CDR1 is SGHRS and CDR2 YFSETQ. The CDR3 bases are TGCGCCAGCAGCTTGGTAGGCGGGACGGTTAATTCACCCCTCCACTTT. It codes for CASSLVGGTVNSPLHF. Using reference TRBV5-1 and TRBJ1-6 for the parts outside the CDR3, the full variable domain is KAGVTQTPRYLIKTRGQQVTLSCSPISGHRSVSWYQQTPGQGLQFLFEYFSETQRNKGNFPGRFSGRQFSNSRSEMNVSTLELGDSALYLCASSLVGGTVNSPLHFGNGTRLTVT.

This chain uses TRBV5-1 with TRBJ1-6; 7 bases match TRBD1. J gave up 7 bases and V 4 bases, and 8 bases lay outside the gene matches. CDR3 length: 15 amino acids. Germline V gene data show CDR1 as SGHRS and CDR2 as YFSETQ. The CDR3 loop reads CASSERQGLNSPLHF. In DNA form, the CDR3 reads TGCGCCAGCAGCGAAAGACAGGGACTGAATTCACCCCTCCACTTT. Filled out from reference TRBV5-1 and TRBJ1-6, the complete variable domain reads KAGVTQTPRYLIKTRGQQVTLSCSPISGHRSVSWYQQTPGQGLQFLFEYFSETQRNKGNFPGRFSGRQFSNSRSEMNVSTLELGDSALYLCASSERQGLNSPLHFGNGTRLTVT.

This chain links TRBV7-2 with TRBJ1-6, with D possibly TRBD1 on 6 matching bases. The CDR3 runs to 15 residues. The V gene lost 5 bases and the J gene lost 7 bases, with 15 bases spanning the gap. CDR1 is SGHTA, CDR2 FQGNSA, per germline. CDR3 coding DNA: TGTGCCAGCAGCATTCAGGGAGGGGGGAATTCACCCCTCCACTTT. Translation: CASSIQGGGNSPLHF.

The V call is TRBV3-1 (or the pseudogene TRBV3-2), the J call TRBJ1-4; D is possibly TRBD1 (5 bases). V was clipped by 4 bases and J by 14 bases, with 14 bases between them. This CDR3 has 12 amino acids. Per the germline V gene, CDR1 is LGHDT and CDR2 is YNNKEL (reference sequence). The CDR3 DNA is TGTGCCAGCAGCCGACCGGCAGGGTTTCTGTTTTTT. Amino acid sequence: CASSRPAGFLFF.

The table lists this clone with a count of one. The chain joins TRBV3-1 (or the pseudogene TRBV3-2) to TRBJ2-6, with D unclear. The germline CDR1 and CDR2 sequences are LGHDT and YNNKEL (reference sequence). V was shortened by 2 bases and J by 0 bases, with 8 bases between the two germline ends. This CDR3 comprises 16 residues. The CDR3 DNA is TGTGCCAGCAGCCAAAAACTTCACTCTGGGGCCAACGTCCTGACTTTC. Amino acids: CASSQKLHSGANVLTF.

The V and J genes are TRBV7-6 and TRBJ2-1; 15 nucleotides agree with TRBD2. The germline CDR1 and CDR2 sequences are SGHVS and FNYEAQ. The CDR3 runs 18 residues. The trim removed 5 bases at V and 1 base at J, leaving 6 bases unmatched. The DNA of the CDR3 is TGTGCCAGCAGCGCAGGACTAGCGGGGGGGCATTCCTACAATGAGCAGTTCTTC. Translation: CASSAGLAGGHSYNEQFF. The whole variable domain, filled in from reference TRBV7-6 and TRBJ2-1, reads GAGVSQSPRYKVTKRGQDVALRCDPISGHVSLYWYRQALGQGPEFLTYFNYEAQQDKSGLPNDRFSAERPEGSISTLTIQRTEQRDSAMYRCASSAGLAGGHSYNEQFFGPGTRLTVL.

This clone was seen a single time. The chain combines TRBV28 with TRBJ1-2; 7 nucleotides agree with TRBD1. The CDR3 runs to 12 residues. V gave up 8 bases and J gave up 2 bases; unmatched junction bases: 2. CDR1 MDHEN and CDR2 SYDVKM come from the germline V gene. As DNA, the CDR3 is TGTGCCAGCTCGACAGGGAACTATGGCTACACCTTC. As protein: CASSTGNYGYTF.

This clone was recorded only once. The chain recombines TRBV25-1 with TRBJ1-2; 8 positions agree with TRBD1. CDR1 and CDR2 from the germline V gene are MGHDK and SYGVNS. CDR3 length: 15 residues. The V segment lost 5 bases and the J segment 3 bases; nucleotides outside the gene matches: 8. The CDR3 nucleotides are TGTGCCAGCAGTCCCCGGACAGGGTTGGACTATGGCTACACCTTC. Amino acids: CASSPRTGLDYGYTF.

This clone appeared a single time. The chain links TRBV18 to TRBJ1-3, with D hard to call. There are 16 residues in the CDR3. The germline gives CDR1 KGHSH, CDR2 LQKENI. V was shortened by 2 bases and J by 0 bases, with 11 bases between the two germline ends. CDR3 protein: CASSPISTPSGNTIYF. The CDR3 region has the DNA TGTGCCAGCTCACCAATCTCGACTCCCTCTGGAAACACCATATATTTT.

The chain combines TRBV18 with TRBJ1-5, with TRBD1 as a possible D gene (5 bases). The V gene's germline CDR1 is KGHSH and CDR2 LQKENI. The length of the CDR3 is 16 residues. V was pared by 2 bases and J by 9 bases, with 20 bases between. CDR3 protein: CASSPGSGEATGPQHF. CDR3 DNA sequence: TGTGCCAGCTCACCAGGGTCGGGGGAGGCCACAGGGCCCCAGCATTTT.

This chain joins TRBV6-5 and TRBJ1-4; 11 nucleotides agree with TRBD1. From germline, CDR1 is MNHEY and CDR2 SVGAGI. The ends lost 6 bases at V and 8 bases at J; junction bases unmatched: 5. This CDR3 has 14 amino acids. CDR3 in DNA: TGTGCCAGCAGAGCGGACAGGGGGCACGAAAAACTGTTTTTT. It specifies CASRADRGHEKLFF.

This chain connects TRBV24-1 to TRBJ2-2; the D gene is possibly TRBD1 (6 bases). The CDR3 runs to 16 residues. V was shortened by 5 bases and J by 0 bases, with 12 bases between the two germline ends. CDR1 and CDR2 from the germline V gene are KGHDR and SFDVKD. Written as DNA, the CDR3 is TGTGCCACCAGTGTGCGAGGACAGTCGAACACCGGGGAGCTGTTTTTT. Translating gives CATSVRGQSNTGELFF.

The chain joins TRBV7-6 to TRBJ1-3; TRBD1 agrees at 7 bases. Germline V gene data show CDR1 as SGHVS and CDR2 as FNYEAQ. V lost 3 bases and J lost 0; bases outside the gene matches: 5. The CDR3 loop spans 16 amino acids. The CDR3, as DNA: TGTGCCAGCAGCTTCGGACAGGCCGTCTCTGGAAACACCATATATTTT. This translates into CASSFGQAVSGNTIYF.

The sample holds a few counts of this clone. V gene TRBV4-1 combines with J gene TRBJ2-7; 10 nucleotides match TRBD1. Germline V gene lookup returns CDR1 MGHRA and CDR2 YSYEKL. Losses at the gene ends were 3 bases for V and 2 bases for J; bases not matched to a gene: 10. The CDR3 covers 17 residues. CDR3 nucleotide sequence: TGCGCCAGCAGCCATAGCACCGGGACAGGGGTCCCCTACGAGCAGTACTTC. It encodes CASSHSTGTGVPYEQYF.